A single sample gave rise to the 32 T cell receptor beta chains below, sequenced in a study of T cell changes during pregnancy in multiple sclerosis. Generated by immunoSEQ multiplex PCR, the TCRdb table keeps only in-frame clones and is missing some. The sample lists over 80,000 clones, just under 95% seen once, with roughly 1.4% in the top ten. The source material was peripheral blood, sampled in the third trimester of pregnancy. Every receptor here comes from a female donor in good health, enrolled as a control in a pregnancy study.

The chain is built from TRBV27 and TRBJ2-1, with 10 bases lining up with TRBD1. This CDR3 contains 13 residues. CDR1 and CDR2 (germline): MNHEY, SMNVEV (reference sequence). Trimming removed 5 bases from V and 16 bases from J; junction bases left unmatched: 11. Here the CDR3 reads CASSPQGQGIPFF. In nucleotides, the CDR3 is TGTGCCAGCAGTCCGCAGGGACAGGGGATACCCTTCTTC.

Worth noting for this clone: Mismatch with germline at one junction end may stem from a read error. The chain is built from TRBV6-5 and TRBJ2-1; maybe TRBD1 (6 bases). Germline-derived CDR1 and CDR2 are MNHEY and SVGAGI. The CDR3 consists of 13 residues. The CDR3 loop is CASSYSIQGAKVF. DNA of the CDR3: TGTGCCAGCAGTTACTCAATACAGGGAGCAAAGGTCTTC.

The chain is built from TRBV27 and TRBJ1-4; 9 bases line up with TRBD1. CDR3 length: 16 residues. The junction had 10 bases not matched to a gene; V was cut back by 5 bases and J by 6 bases. Germline-derived CDR1 and CDR2 are MNHEY and SMNVEV (reference sequence). CDR3 amino acids: CASSPSYRGQDEKLFF. The CDR3 coding sequence is TGTGCCAGCAGTCCTTCCTACAGGGGGCAGGATGAAAAACTGTTTTTT.

CDR3 sequence: CASSLMAGGTDTQYF. As DNA, the CDR3 is TGTGCCAGCAGCCTTATGGCGGGAGGCACAGATACGCAGTATTTT. This chain uses TRBV14 with TRBJ2-3; TRBD2 matches at 7 bases. V lost 4 bases, J lost 1 base, and 5 bases stayed unmatched. CDR1 and CDR2 (germline): SGHDN, FVKESK. The CDR3 spans 15 residues.

The rearrangement joins TRBV18 to TRBJ2-1, with a weak D call TRBD2 (6 bases). Germline assignment: CDR1 KGHSH and CDR2 LQKENI. This CDR3 region has 14 residues. Trimming shortened V by 3 bases and J by 4 bases, and 10 bases separated the two germline ends. The CDR3 bases are TGTGCCAGCTCACCGACTAGAAATTACAATGAGCAGTTCTTC. This encodes CASSPTRNYNEQFF.

The chain is built from TRBV5-6 and TRBJ2-7, with TRBD1 identical over 7 bases. In germline, CDR1 is SGHDT, CDR2 YYEEEE. With V trimmed by 4 bases and J by 5 bases, 9 bases remained unmatched. There are 14 residues in the CDR3. The CDR3 region is CASSPSTGADEQYF. The CDR3 coding sequence is TGTGCCAGCAGCCCTTCAACAGGGGCCGACGAGCAGTACTTC.

The chain joins TRBV7-2 to TRBJ1-4; D is unclear. From germline, CDR1 is SGHTA and CDR2 FQGNSA. The CDR3 consists of 15 residues. V gave up 5 bases and J gave up 2 bases, with 12 bases separating them. The CDR3 DNA is TGTGCCAGCAGCGCGCACCGGAGTACTAATGAAAAACTGTTTTTT. As protein: CASSAHRSTNEKLFF. The complete variable domain, with remaining parts taken from reference TRBV7-2 and TRBJ1-4, reads GAGVSQSPSNKVTEKGKDVELRCDPISGHTALYWYRQSLGQGLEFLIYFQGNSAPDKSGLPSDRFSAERTGGSVSTLTIQRTQQEDSAVYLCASSAHRSTNEKLFFGSGTQLSVL.

V gene TRBV5-5 combines with J gene TRBJ2-7; TRBD2 is a possible D gene (6 bases). The CDR3 extends over 20 amino acids. Trimming removed 2 bases from V and 5 bases from J, with 32 bases in between. CDR1 and CDR2 from the germline V gene are SGHKS and YYEKEE (reference sequence). CDR3 DNA: TGTGCCAGCAGCTTCTCTCCCCCCACCGGGACCGCGAGACTAGACGACGAGCAGTACTTC. This encodes CASSFSPPTGTARLDDEQYF.

The chain links TRBV6-1 to TRBJ2-6; D possibly corresponds to TRBD1 (7 bases). The CDR3 sequence is 18 residues long. The V end lost 4 bases, the J end lost 0 bases, and 16 bases lay between the germline ends. Germline loops: CDR1 MNHNS, CDR2 SASEGT. CDR3 loop: CASSVGGTVHSGANVLTF. The CDR3 bases are TGTGCCAGCAGTGTAGGGGGGACAGTCCACTCTGGGGCCAACGTCCTGACTTTC.

This rearrangement joins TRBV30 to TRBJ2-3; 8 bases match TRBD2. The V and J ends lost 1 base and 1 base, in that order; junction bases with no gene match: 7. CDR1 and CDR2 from the germline V gene are GTSNPN and SVGIG (reference sequence). The CDR3 spans 16 residues. CDR3 residues: CAWSEPQAGGTDTQYF. The CDR3 bases are TGTGCCTGGAGTGAGCCACAAGCGGGAGGCACAGATACGCAGTATTTT.

This chain's CDR3 is CASSEIASGEKLFF. The CDR3 DNA is TGTGCCAGCAGTGAGATAGCTTCGGGTGAAAAACTGTTTTTT. The rearrangement links TRBV2 to TRBJ1-4; D unclear. Germline V lookup: CDR1 SNHLY, CDR2 FYNNEI. Trimming removed 3 bases at V and 7 bases at J, with 12 bases between. There are 14 residues in the CDR3. Based on the CDR3 plus reference TRBV2 and TRBJ1-4, the full variable domain is EPEVTQTPSHQVTQMGQEVILRCVPISNHLYFYWYRQILGQKVEFLVSFYNNEISEKSEIFDDQFSVERPDGSNFTLKIRSTKLEDSAMYFCASSEIASGEKLFFGSGTQLSVL.

This chain joins TRBV7-7 and TRBJ2-2; D might be TRBD2 (5 bases). The germline CDR1 and CDR2 sequences are SSHAT and FNYEAQ (reference sequence). Trimming pared 0 bases from V and 7 bases from J, leaving 9 bases between. This CDR3 has 14 amino acids. CDR3 residues: CASSLASAGGELFF. CDR3 DNA sequence: TGTGCCAGCAGCTTAGCGTCGGCGGGCGGGGAGCTGTTTTTT.

This clone is a singleton in its sample. The chain links TRBV7-8 to TRBJ2-7; possibly TRBD1 for D (5 bases). Germline V CDR1 and CDR2: SGHVS, FQNEAQ. The CDR3 has 16 residues. V lost 1 base and J lost 3, with 16 bases in between. CDR3 region: CASSLEGSGDHYEQYF. The CDR3 bases are TGTGCCAGCAGCTTAGAGGGGTCAGGAGATCACTACGAGCAGTACTTC.

The rearrangement joins TRBV28 to TRBJ2-1; D uncertain. CDR3 length equals 15 residues. Germline loops: CDR1 MDHEN, CDR2 SYDVKM. V was pared by 5 bases and J by 7 bases, with 18 bases between. In DNA form, the CDR3 reads TGTGCCAGCAGTCCGGTCCTTTTAACCGGGAATGAGCAGTTCTTC. This sequence encodes CASSPVLLTGNEQFF.

The chain is built from TRBV5-1 and TRBJ1-2, with TRBD1 matching over 7 bases. Germline V lookup: CDR1 SGHRS, CDR2 YFSETQ. The CDR3 spans 15 residues. The V and J ends lost 0 bases and 4 bases, in that order; junction bases with no gene match: 6. DNA of the CDR3: TGCGCCAGCAGCTTGGATAGGGACAGCTCCTATGGCTACACCTTC. Protein product: CASSLDRDSSYGYTF.

V gene TRBV19 combines with J gene TRBJ2-1; 7 positions agree with TRBD1. The ends lost 5 bases at V and 7 bases at J; junction bases unmatched: 14. The CDR3 runs 16 residues. Germline assignment: CDR1 LNHDA and CDR2 SQIVND (reference sequence). The CDR3 reads CASSERQDRHGNEQFF. The CDR3 nucleotides are TGTGCCAGTAGTGAACGACAGGACAGGCATGGGAATGAGCAGTTCTTC.

This rearrangement joins TRBV27 to TRBJ2-7; weak D call: TRBD2 (6 bases). V dropped 2 bases and J dropped 3 bases, with 8 bases sitting between them. In germline, CDR1 is MNHEY, CDR2 SMNVEV (reference sequence). The CDR3 loop spans 13 amino acids. The CDR3 loop reads CASSLGEDYEQYF. As DNA, the CDR3 is TGTGCCAGCAGTTTAGGGGAGGACTACGAGCAGTACTTC.

This clone came up a few times. This chain links TRBV28 with TRBJ1-1; the D is unclear. This CDR3 is 14 amino acids long. Trimming pared 2 bases from V and 2 bases from J, leaving 9 bases between. Germline CDR1 reads MDHEN; CDR2 reads SYDVKM. This chain's CDR3 is CASSLGEGNTEAFF. The CDR3 DNA follows: TGTGCCAGCAGTTTAGGGGAGGGAAACACTGAAGCTTTCTTT. Drawing the rest from reference TRBV28 and TRBJ1-1, the complete variable domain is DVKVTQSSRYLVKRTGEKVFLECVQDMDHENMFWYRQDPGLGLRLIYFSYDVKMKEKGDIPEGYSVSREKKERFSLILESASTNQTSMYLCASSLGEGNTEAFFGQGTRLTVV.

This clone was counted a few times. The V and J genes are TRBV6-4 and TRBJ2-1; 10 positions match TRBD2. With 3 bases clipped from V and 12 bases from J, the junction kept 8 bases outside the gene matches. From germline, CDR1 is MRHNA and CDR2 SNTAGT. The CDR3 runs 14 residues. The CDR3 here is CASSEASGSFGQFF. The DNA for the CDR3 is TGTGCCAGCAGTGAGGCTAGCGGGAGTTTCGGGCAGTTCTTC.

V gene TRBV28 combines with J gene TRBJ2-2; 7 positions agree with TRBD2. Germline-derived CDR1 and CDR2 are MDHEN and SYDVKM. Trimming cost V 4 bases and J 7 bases; bases outside gene matches: 3. The CDR3 has 13 amino acids. CDR3 amino acids: CASSWGGFGELFF. CDR3 nucleotides: TGTGCCAGCAGTTGGGGGGGGTTCGGGGAGCTGTTTTTT. The full variable domain, rest sourced from reference TRBV28 and TRBJ2-2, is DVKVTQSSRYLVKRTGEKVFLECVQDMDHENMFWYRQDPGLGLRLIYFSYDVKMKEKGDIPEGYSVSREKKERFSLILESASTNQTSMYLCASSWGGFGELFFGEGSRLTVL.

The rearrangement uses TRBV5-1 and TRBJ2-1, with D tentatively TRBD2 (6 bases). Trimming cost V 5 bases and J 8 bases, with 20 bases left between them. The germline V gene encodes CDR1 SGHRS and CDR2 YFSETQ. This CDR3 region has 15 residues. The CDR3 protein is CASRMRLGGPDEQFF. CDR3 nucleotides: TGCGCCAGCAGGATGAGACTCGGAGGGCCCGATGAGCAGTTCTTC. The full variable domain, completed using reference TRBV5-1 and TRBJ2-1, is KAGVTQTPRYLIKTRGQQVTLSCSPISGHRSVSWYQQTPGQGLQFLFEYFSETQRNKGNFPGRFSGRQFSNSRSEMNVSTLELGDSALYLCASRMRLGGPDEQFFGPGTRLTVL.

In its sample, this clone was seen once. This chain uses TRBV5-5 with TRBJ2-2; D remains unclear. V was cut by 2 bases and J by 0 bases, with 5 bases left in between. The CDR3 sequence is 14 residues long. CDR1 and CDR2 from the germline V gene are SGHKS and YYEKEE (reference sequence). The CDR3 region is CASSLTSNTGELFF. The CDR3, as DNA: TGTGCCAGCAGCTTAACTTCGAACACCGGGGAGCTGTTTTTT.

The CDR3 coding sequence is TGTGCCAGCAGTTTCTTCGGTCAGCCCCAGCATTTT. Protein sequence: CASSFFGQPQHF. The gene calls are TRBV28 and TRBJ1-5, with D uncertain. The V and J ends lost 3 bases and 6 bases respectively, with 6 bases between them. The CDR3 sequence is 12 residues long. Germline assignment: CDR1 MDHEN and CDR2 SYDVKM. Using reference TRBV28 and TRBJ1-5 for the parts outside the CDR3, the full variable domain is DVKVTQSSRYLVKRTGEKVFLECVQDMDHENMFWYRQDPGLGLRLIYFSYDVKMKEKGDIPEGYSVSREKKERFSLILESASTNQTSMYLCASSFFGQPQHFGDGTRLSIL.

The chain employs TRBV7-9 and TRBJ2-1; 9 nucleotides agree with TRBD2. Germline loops: CDR1 SEHNR, CDR2 FQNEAQ (reference sequence). CDR3 length equals 16 residues. The junction had 10 bases not matched to a gene; V was cut back by 5 bases and J by 5 bases. DNA of the CDR3: TGTGCCAGCAGCCAGAGGTTGGGACTAGCAGACAATGAGCAGTTCTTC. Translating gives CASSQRLGLADNEQFF.

Here the CDR3 reads CASSLLWEGNHEQFF. CDR3 coding DNA: TGTGCCAGCAGCTTATTGTGGGAGGGCAACCATGAGCAGTTCTTC. The genes are TRBV7-2 and TRBJ2-1; TRBD2 agrees at 7 bases. The germline CDR1 and CDR2 sequences are SGHTA and FQGNSA. The CDR3 covers 15 residues. The trim removed 2 bases at V and 8 bases at J, leaving 9 bases unmatched.

The chain uses TRBV6-1 and TRBJ2-1; 8 nucleotides agree with TRBD1. This CDR3 region has 13 residues. CDR1 and CDR2 from the germline V gene are MNHNS and SASEGT. The V gene end was trimmed by 5 bases and the J gene end by 14 bases; junction bases not matched to a gene: 11. The CDR3 sequence is CASSTGQGLVKFF. The DNA for the CDR3 is TGTGCCAGCAGTACTGGACAGGGTTTAGTGAAGTTCTTC.

This sequence joins TRBV28 and TRBJ1-5, with D unresolved. V was shortened by 3 bases and J by 5 bases, with 20 bases between the two germline ends. Germline V gene sequence: CDR1 MDHEN, CDR2 SYDVKM. The CDR3 runs 17 residues. CDR3 sequence reads: CASSLQARPGVDQPQHF. CDR3 DNA: TGTGCCAGCAGTTTGCAAGCCCGACCGGGAGTGGATCAGCCCCAGCATTTT.

This clone was counted a single time. The J gene is TRBJ2-7, the V gene TRBV2, with 10 nucleotides matching TRBD2. The CDR3 length is 16 residues. Per the germline V gene, CDR1 is SNHLY and CDR2 is FYNNEI. V dropped 6 bases and J dropped 0; count of bases not matched to a gene: 8. CDR3 nucleotides: TGTGCCAGCAGCACTCATAGCGGGAGGAGCTCCTACGAGCAGTACTTC. Translated: CASSTHSGRSSYEQYF.

V gene TRBV5-1 combines with J gene TRBJ1-1, with a weak D call TRBD1 (6 bases). This CDR3 has 13 residues. The V end was cut by 8 bases, the J end by 1 base, with 12 bases between. Germline V gene sequence: CDR1 SGHRS, CDR2 YFSETQ. This CDR3 reads CASRQDTNTEAFF. CDR3 in DNA: TGCGCCAGTCGACAGGACACGAACACTGAAGCTTTCTTT.

The count of this clone is one. V usage is TRBV21-1 and J usage is TRBJ2-5; TRBD2 is the table's D call, not checked against the DNA. TRBV21-1 is classified as a pseudogene. This CDR3 region has 19 residues. The CDR3: CASSKDGKWGRATSETQYF. The CDR3 bases are TGTGCCAGCAGCAAAGATGGTAAGTGGGGGAGGGCCACCTCCGAGACCCAGTACTTC.

The CDR3 region is CASSLNGLGDNEQFF. In DNA form, the CDR3 reads TGCGCCAGCAGCTTGAACGGACTAGGGGATAATGAGCAGTTCTTC. The rearrangement joins TRBV5-1 to TRBJ2-1, with TRBD2 matching over 7 bases. The V gene's germline CDR1 is SGHRS and CDR2 YFSETQ. The junction had 8 bases not matched to a gene; V was cut back by 1 base and J by 7 bases. The CDR3 is 15 amino acids.

The V call is TRBV7-9, the J call TRBJ2-7, with no clear D. CDR1 and CDR2 (germline): SEHNR, FQNEAQ (reference sequence). V shed 1 base and J shed 7 bases, with 8 bases lying between them. There are 12 residues in the CDR3. CDR3 DNA: TGTGCCAGCAGCTTAGGAGCTCGGGAGCAGTACTTC. It yields the protein CASSLGAREQYF.